This T cell receptor (beta chain) is from a study of graft-versus-host responses after intestinal transplantation. For the study at large: All of the recipients had induction that used anti-thymocyte globulin, then tacrolimus and steroids for about 3 years.

As for this clone: Its antigen is unidentified.

Sequenced by immunoSEQ multiplex PCR; TCRdb stores in-frame clones only, minus some. The table lists about 96,000 clones, roughly 92% of them singletons. Germline V gives CDR1 SGHNT, CDR2 YENEEA. The CDR3 totals 14 residues. V was trimmed by 1 base and J by 3 bases, leaving 8 bases between them. The sequence came from a human donor who received an intestinal transplant. The chain joins TRBV11-3 to TRBJ2-3, with no clear D. Specimen: unstimulated CD4+ T cells sorted from spleen or lymph node cells, collected before intestinal transplant. In DNA, the CDR3 is TGTGCCAGCAGCTTAGGAGCGAGGACAGATACGCAGTATTTT. Translation: CASSLGARTDTQYF.